This T cell receptor beta chain was observed in a study of T cell responses to AZD1222 COVID-19 vaccine. Study-wide results and caveats: Only a handful of AZD1222 recipients tested seropositive at baseline. Variant regions that are unmutated are reportedly the target of nearly half of spike-specific TCRs. Spike-specific TCR breadth and depth went up after people got two AZD1222 doses. Clonal diversity may have been underestimated, and the donors were mostly white British, with more females than males.

Trimming pared 5 bases from V and 1 base from J, leaving 14 bases between. This CDR3 spans 15 amino acids. Per germline, CDR1 MNHEY and CDR2 SVGAGI. Points on this clone: Antigen specificity is unknown.

Sequencing was performed with immunoSEQ multiplex PCR; in TCRdb, only in-frame clones are kept and a portion is missing. Of around 110,000 clones detected, about 90% appear once; the ten largest clones hold 5% to 7.5%. The clonotype comes from an adult who received the AZD1222 COVID-19 vaccine. The sample here was peripheral blood, taken 28 days after the second AZD1222 dose. This rearrangement joins TRBV6-5 to TRBJ1-1; D possibly corresponds to TRBD1 (6 bases). DNA of the CDR3: TGTGCCAGCAGTCTGGAGGGGGGGAAGAACACTGAAGCTTTCTTT. This codes for CASSLEGGKNTEAFF.